This T cell receptor beta chain was observed in a study of human T cells and chemical hapten exposure. In its sample, this clonotype was seen many times. The CDR3 spans 16 residues. The germline CDR1 and CDR2 sequences are MDHEN and SYDVKM. V lost 6 bases and J lost 2; bases outside the gene matches: 9. Time point specified: patch test 2, 6 weeks after DPC sensitization. Documented treatment: therapeutic diphenylcyclopropenone sensitization with weekly scalp DPC. TCRdb reprocessed the RACE reads via MiXCR and lists one record per CDR3 protein. The table has 85,000 to 95,000 distinct CDR3 sequences, approximately 10% seen once; the top ten hold under 2.5%.

The genes are TRBV28 and TRBJ2-3; 9 bases are shared with TRBD1. The clonotype originates from a man in his forties with alopecia areata. Some clones in this sample may be carry-over from other donors' samples. Sample: whole blood, taken in connection with sensitization to the hapten diphenylcyclopropenone (DPC). The CDR3 DNA is TGTGCCAGCAGCAACGCGGCACAGGGGGCCACAGATACGCAGTATTTT. This sequence encodes CASSNAAQGATDTQYF.